Listed below are T cell receptor beta chains from one sample, sequenced in a study of PD-1 blockade in classical Hodgkin lymphoma. Some clones are missing from TCRdb's copy, which holds only in-frame ones; the method was immunoSEQ multiplex PCR. The sample lists roughly 100,000 clones, around 93% seen once, with 1.5% to 2.5% in the top ten. This specimen was peripheral blood mononuclear cells (PBMCs), taken before the fourth cycle of nivolumab. These receptors all come from a human donor with classical Hodgkin lymphoma. Both conserved end residues are part of each CDR3. D genes are given only for firm matches. Size values are once, few and many counts, or a class for expanded clones, and some rows have none.

V,J,D,size,DNA,CDR3
TRBV18,TRBJ2-1,NA,NA,TGTGCCAGCTCACCAAGGCTGACGGATGAGCAGTTCTTC,CASSPRLTDEQFF
TRBV28,TRBJ1-2,TRBD1,NA,TGTGCCAGCAGTCCGGACAGGGTCGGCTATGGCTACACCTTC,CASSPDRVGYGYTF
TRBV10-3,TRBJ2-7,TRBD1,NA,TGTGCCATCAATACAGGGGCAGACTACGAGCAGTACTTC,CAINTGADYEQYF
TRBV19,TRBJ2-1,TRBD2,NA,TGTGCCAGTAGCCTAGCGGGAGGGCCGCGTGAGCAGTTCTTC,CASSLAGGPREQFF
TRBV10-3,TRBJ2-7,NA,few,TGTGCCATCAGTGATGCCAGTAGCTCCTACGAGCAGTACTTC,CAISDASSSYEQYF
TRBV15,TRBJ1-2,TRBD1,NA,TGTGCCACCAGCCCTAAGGACAGGTCCTATGGCTACACCTTC,CATSPKDRSYGYTF
TRBV10-2,TRBJ2-3,NA,NA,TGCGCCAGCAGTGAGTCTGGGGCAGATACGCAGTATTTT,CASSESGADTQYF
TRBV5-4,TRBJ1-4,NA,NA,TGTGCCAGCAGCCAAGACCTAGGGACCGACTCGAGCGAAAAACTGTTTTTT,CASSQDLGTDSSEKLFF
TRBV18,TRBJ2-7,TRBD2,NA,TGTGCCAGCTCACCGAGAATTGGTAGCGGGAGGGAGGAGCAGTACTTC,CASSPRIGSGREEQYF
TRBV19,TRBJ1-1,NA,NA,TGTGCCAGTAGTATATTAGGCAGTCTCAGGGGCACTGAAGCTTTCTTT,CASSILGSLRGTEAFF
TRBV7-2,TRBJ2-7,NA,NA,TGTGCCAGCAGCTTTCAAAGCTCCTACGAGCAGTACTTC,CASSFQSSYEQYF
TRBV6-5,TRBJ1-2,NA,NA,TGTGCCAGCAGTTACTGGGGGCGCCTTAACTATGGCTACACCTTC,CASSYWGRLNYGYTF
TRBV28,TRBJ2-3,TRBD2,NA,TGTGCCACCTCCGCTAGCGGGAGCGCAGATACGCAGTATTTT,CATSASGSADTQYF
TRBV7-9,TRBJ2-1,NA,NA,TGTGCCAGCAGCTTATCGAGGGGACGGAATGAGCAGTTCTTC,CASSLSRGRNEQFF
TRBV5-6,TRBJ1-6,NA,NA,TGTGCCAGCAGCAGAACAGAGAATTCACCCCTCCACTTT,CASSRTENSPLHF
TRBV5-1,TRBJ1-1,NA,NA,TGCGCCAGCGGGCGGGGGTCGAGAACTGAAGCTTTCTTT,CASGRGSRTEAFF
TRBV27,TRBJ2-7,NA,NA,TGTGCCAGCAGTTCACTACAAGGGGCCTACGAGCAGTACTTC,CASSSLQGAYEQYF
TRBV28,TRBJ2-7,NA,NA,TGTGCCAGCCATCACATTGAGGGGCCATACGAGCAGTACTTC,CASHHIEGPYEQYF
TRBV5-1,TRBJ2-6,NA,NA,TGCGCCAGCAGGGACCGACTCTCCCGAAGTGGGGCCAACGTCCTGACTTTC,CASRDRLSRSGANVLTF
TRBV14,TRBJ1-1,TRBD1,NA,TGTGCCAGCAGCCGCAGGGGGTTATCAGCGGAAGCTTTCTTT,CASSRRGLSAEAFF
TRBV5-6,TRBJ2-7,TRBD1,NA,TGTGCCAGCAGCCCCCGGGACAGGGGAAGAGTTTCCTACGAGCAGTACTTC,CASSPRDRGRVSYEQYF
TRBV7-3,TRBJ1-2,TRBD1,once,TGTGCCAGCAGCTCCTCCTGGGACAGGGTGACTGGCTACACCTTC,CASSSSWDRVTGYTF
TRBV6-5,TRBJ2-3,NA,NA,TGTGCCAGCAGGTTGAGCGGCTTAACAGATACGCAGTATTTT,CASRLSGLTDTQYF
TRBV11-2,TRBJ2-7,NA,NA,TGTGCCAGCAGCTACCCCTTCCAGGGGTTGTACGAGCAGTACTTC,CASSYPFQGLYEQYF
TRBV7-8,TRBJ2-1,NA,once,TGTGCCAGCAGCTCGCAAACCGTTAGCCGTAGTGAGCAGTTCTTC,CASSSQTVSRSEQFF
TRBV9,TRBJ2-1,NA,NA,TGTGCCAGCAGCGTAGTAGCCGGCAATCCCTACAATGAGCAGTTCTTC,CASSVVAGNPYNEQFF
TRBV29-1,TRBJ2-1,TRBD1,NA,TGCAGCGCCGGGACAGGGACAGTGGATGAGCAGTTCTTC,CSAGTGTVDEQFF
TRBV6-4,TRBJ2-2,NA,NA,TGTGCCAGCAGTGAATTAGCGGACGGGGCCGGGGAGCTGTTTTTT,CASSELADGAGELFF
TRBV2,TRBJ1-1,NA,NA,TGTGCCAGCAGTGCTCAGGGGCCGAACACTGAAGCTTTCTTT,CASSAQGPNTEAFF
TRBV29-1,TRBJ2-7,NA,NA,TGCAGCGTCCGAGACAGTAACTCCTACGAGCAGTACTTC,CSVRDSNSYEQYF
TRBV28,TRBJ2-3,TRBD2,NA,TGTGCCAGCAGTTTCCGGACTAGCGGGAGTCTAGATACGCAGTATTTT,CASSFRTSGSLDTQYF
TRBV7-2,TRBJ2-1,TRBD2,once,TGTGCCAGCAGCTTTCGTAGCGGGAGGGCCAAAGGGAATGAGCAGTTCTTC,CASSFRSGRAKGNEQFF